This TCR beta chain was documented in a study of shared clonotypes between healthy human individuals. CDR3 length: 14 amino acids. Germline V gene sequence: CDR1 SGHDN, CDR2 FVKESK. Trimming took 4 bases from V and 5 from J, leaving 12 bases between them. CD45RO-negative cells were positively selected for CCR7, leaving out terminally differentiated effector memory CD45RA+ cells. Details on this clone: Its specificity is not known.

Study findings and constraints: It was the few donors that limited the genetic and exposure-history diversity represented.

The data were produced by immunoSEQ multiplex PCR, yet TCRdb's version contains in-frame clones alone and is incomplete. The sample carries roughly 2.1 million clones, roughly 91% recorded once. Sequenced material: naive CD8+ T cells from PBMCs. The receptor was isolated from a man between 18 and 35 years old in good health. Some clones in this sample may be carry-over from other donors' samples. The chain has TRBV14 and TRBJ1-5; D perhaps matches TRBD1 (5 bases). CDR3 bases: TGTGCCAGCAGCCCTGGGGGGGGTTATCAGCCCCAGCATTTT. This codes for CASSPGGGYQPQHF. Full variable domain (outside the CDR3, taken from reference TRBV14 and TRBJ1-5): EAGVTQFPSHSVIEKGQTVTLRCDPISGHDNLYWYRRVMGKEIKFLLHFVKESKQDESGMPNNRFLAERTGGTYSTLKVQPAELEDSGVYFCASSPGGGYQPQHFGDGTRLSIL.